This TCR beta chain was retrieved from a study of OX40 agonist ivuxolimab in advanced cancers. Some background on the complete study: Ivuxolimab was an agonistic, fully human IgG2 monoclonal antibody directed against OX40 (CD134), a costimulatory receptor. Intravenous ivuxolimab was administered to patients every 2 weeks at six dose levels: 0.01, 0.1, 0.3, 1.5, 3 and 10 mg/kg. Of the approximately 50 dose-escalation patients, hepatocellular carcinoma was present in about 20, melanoma in approximately 15, renal cell carcinoma in 9 and head and neck cancer in 9. In the dose-escalation cohort, roughly 82% of patients were male, and the mean age was 60 years with a range of roughly 23 to 79. Prior anti-PD-1, anti-PD-L1 or anti-CTLA-4 therapy was permitted, and checkpoint inhibitors had been received by around 39% of dose-escalation patients. Three dose-escalation patients achieved partial responses, one with hepatocellular carcinoma and two with cutaneous melanoma. The purpose of peripheral TCRbeta sequencing was to test whether ivuxolimab changed TCR sequence diversity and led to clonal T-cell expansion. The paper covers the monotherapy dose-escalation part of the phase I ivuxolimab trial, which included N of about 50 patients. The study at large found these results: At doses of 0.1 to 3.0 mg/kg, clonal expansion of both CD4+ and CD8+ T cells in blood was seen between baseline and week 6. In partial responders in the 0.1-3.0 mg/kg groups, normalized peripheral clonal expansion was found to be among the lowest, especially among CD8+ T cells. After ivuxolimab, expanded clones were on average more numerous among CD8+ T cells than among CD4+ T cells. The antigen specificity of the clonally expanded peripheral T cells was not determined. Low levels of normalized T-cell clonal expansion were also shown by some nonresponding patients.

CDR1 and CDR2 (SNHLY, FYNNEI) derive from the germline V gene. At the junction V is shortened by 6 bases and J by 4 bases, with 18 bases in between. The CDR3 holds 15 amino acids from the cysteine to the phenylalanine. Of all the DNA, just the CDR3 is kept, 45 bases in frame from base 1. The trial excluded patients who had a history of autoimmune disease or were on systemic immunosuppression. In every dose cohort, peripheral blood was drawn for TCR sequencing at baseline, cycle 4 day 1, and cycle 7 day 1. The samples were taken from a phase I, first-in-human, multicenter, open-label dose-escalation trial of ivuxolimab. The trial enrolled adults with locally advanced or metastatic head and neck squamous cell, hepatocellular, melanoma or renal cell carcinoma. Before TCR sequencing, CD4+ T cells and CD8+ T cells were sorted from peripheral blood as separate populations. Of note for this clone: Its antigen is not yet known. Base qualities were left out, and no much larger clone turns up one base away.

Genomic DNA was isolated from the sorted cells so that the TCRbeta CDR3 region could be sequenced. The immunoSEQ Assay was used to sequence the TCRbeta CDR3 regions. The clones in this table, taken by TCRdb from immuneACCESS, are in-frame only. Not every clone is retained; where verified, under half of the shortfall comes from an unresolved V gene, and the cause of the rest is unknown. The sample table records 50,000 to 60,000 clones; about 85% of these occur just once. The ten largest clones take up about 1% of the sample. The source was CD4+ or CD8+ T cells sorted from blood, collected in a trial of the OX40 agonist ivuxolimab. The sequence derives from an adult with an advanced solid tumor such as melanoma, head and neck, liver or kidney cancer. The chain uses TRBV2 and TRBJ1-2; TRBD1 might be the D gene, on 6 matching bases. The CDR3 sequence is CASSLPTGPGYGYTF. The bases read TGTGCCAGCAGCCTCCCGACAGGCCCCGGCTATGGCTACACCTTC. The variable domain in full, with residues beyond the CDR3 obtained from the reference TRBV2 and TRBJ1-2 genes, is EPEVTQTPSHQVTQMGQEVILRCVPISNHLYFYWYRQILGQKVEFLVSFYNNEISEKSEIFDDQFSVERPDGSNFTLKIRSTKLEDSAMYFCASSLPTGPGYGYTFGSGTRLTVV.